This TCR beta chain derives from a study of blood T cell repertoires in COVID-19. Study-level information: Collection of acute and convalescent COVID-19 samples took place in the United States, Italy and Spain. Sample material is recorded as cDNA or gDNA derived from T cells, B-cell-depleted T cells, or PBMCs.

This clone was detected only once. Original handling: Using reference gene primer amplification, nucleated cell counts were estimated. Assay used: immunoSEQ multiplex PCR; TCRdb lists only in-frame clones, some missing. V and J calls and clone size are those listed in that table; D and trimming were worked out from the DNA. This table has a few hundred thousand clones, roughly 83% appearing once. The CDR3 is 14 residues long. Germline assignment: CDR1 SGHRS and CDR2 YFSETQ. Deletions cut 4 bases from V and 10 bases from J, with 15 bases between. V and J are TRBV5-1 and TRBJ1-6; D not resolved. The receptor's source is a woman aged 45 to 65 with acute or convalescent COVID-19. Sequenced material: peripheral blood. CDR3 bases: TGCGCCAGCAGCCCGATGATGGGGAGCTCACCCCTCCACTTT. The encoded protein is CASSPMMGSSPLHF. The whole variable domain, filled in from reference TRBV5-1 and TRBJ1-6, reads KAGVTQTPRYLIKTRGQQVTLSCSPISGHRSVSWYQQTPGQGLQFLFEYFSETQRNKGNFPGRFSGRQFSNSRSEMNVSTLELGDSALYLCASSPMMGSSPLHFGNGTRLTVT.